What follows are 7 T cell receptor beta chains derived from one specimen sequenced in a study of blood T cell repertoires in COVID-19 (dated by TCRdb to about 2020). Library generation was performed with the immunoSEQ multiplex PCR assay. Drawn from immuneACCESS, this table holds only the in-frame rearrangements with V and J called that TCRdb kept. Clones are partly lost; checked studies trace under half to an unresolved V gene and leave the rest unexplained. For this sample the table gives 250,000 or so clones, of which around 86% were detected only once. Around 2% of the sample lies in the top ten. The source material was peripheral blood. The receptors stem from a man aged 25 to 45 who had recovered from COVID-19.

J is TRBJ2-5 and V is TRBV24-1, with D possibly TRBD1 on 6 matching bases. The germline V gene encodes CDR1 KGHDR and CDR2 SFDVKD. The CDR3 loop spans 15 amino acids. V lost 3 bases and J 5 bases, leaving 15 bases between the germline ends. The CDR3: CATSDPLTGGETQYF. The CDR3 DNA reads as TGTGCCACCAGTGATCCCCTGACAGGCGGGGAGACCCAGTACTTC.

The chain links TRBV28 to TRBJ1-6, with 7 bases identical to TRBD1. The germline gives CDR1 MDHEN, CDR2 SYDVKM. The CDR3 covers 15 residues. The ends lost 5 bases at V and 5 bases at J; junction bases unmatched: 6. CDR3 in DNA: TGTGCCAGCAGTCTTCTAGGACAGGATAATTCACCCCTCCACTTT. It translates to CASSLLGQDNSPLHF.

V is TRBV28 and J is TRBJ1-1; no definite D call. This CDR3 comprises 13 residues. Germline assignment: CDR1 MDHEN and CDR2 SYDVKM. Trimming left V 2 bases short and J 1 base short, with 5 bases between. The CDR3 protein is CASSLPGNTEAFF. CDR3 sequence (DNA): TGTGCCAGCAGTTTACCGGGGAACACTGAAGCTTTCTTT.

This chain connects TRBV27 to TRBJ2-4; a weak D match, TRBD2 (7 bases). The CDR3 contains 13 residues. The V gene's germline CDR1 is MNHEY and CDR2 SMNVEV (reference sequence). The germline V and J ends were trimmed by 6 bases and 9 bases, with 15 bases remaining between them. The CDR3 is CASSPYRGGIQYF. The CDR3 coding sequence is TGTGCCAGCAGCCCCTATAGGGGGGGCATTCAGTACTTC.

This chain joins TRBV27 and TRBJ1-1; 8 bases match TRBD1. Germline CDR1 and CDR2: MNHEY and SMNVEV (reference sequence). With 6 bases clipped from V and 0 bases from J, the junction kept 6 bases outside the gene matches. CDR3 length: 15 residues. The CDR3 DNA reads as TGTGCCAGCAGCATGACAGGGGCCATGAACACTGAAGCTTTCTTT. It codes for CASSMTGAMNTEAFF.

This clone has just one count. This chain uses TRBV7-9 with TRBJ2-1; D uncertain. The CDR3 consists of 12 residues. Looked up from germline, CDR1 is SEHNR and CDR2 is FQNEAQ (reference sequence). The V gene lost 4 bases and the J gene lost 8 bases, with 9 bases spanning the gap. The CDR3 DNA follows: TGTGCCAGCAGCTCCGTCCGCGATGAGCAGTTCTTC. Its translation: CASSSVRDEQFF. Full variable domain (missing parts from reference TRBV7-9 and TRBJ2-1): DTGVSQNPRHKITKRGQNVTFRCDPISEHNRLYWYRQTLGQGPEFLTYFQNEAQLEKSRLLSDRFSAERPKGSFSTLEIQRTEQGDSAMYLCASSSVRDEQFFGPGTRLTVL.

The chain uses TRBV28 and TRBJ1-1; D might be TRBD1 (5 bases). CDR1 and CDR2 from the germline V gene are MDHEN and SYDVKM. V dropped 3 bases and J dropped 2 bases, with 19 bases sitting between them. This CDR3 is 17 amino acids long. The CDR3, as DNA: TGTGCCAGCAGTTTCATGCCCGCGTCCAGGGAAAACACTGAAGCTTTCTTT. It is translated as CASSFMPASRENTEAFF.